This entry concerns a single T cell receptor beta chain. Trimming at V came to 11 bases and at J to 0 bases, leaving 6 bases not matched to a gene. CDR1 is MNHEY, CDR2 SMNVEV, per germline (reference sequence). The CDR3 sequence is 14 residues long. Assay used: immunoSEQ multiplex PCR; TCRdb lists only in-frame clones, some missing. Found here are 300,000 or so clones, 80% to 90% of them singletons; the top ten hold 3.5% to 4.5%. The data were obtained in a study of blood T cell repertoires in COVID-19. This TCR was recovered from a woman aged 40 to 49 with acute COVID-19. Sequencing was performed on PBMCs or T cells enriched from blood (not recorded which). This sequence joins TRBV27 and TRBJ2-2; 7 bases fit TRBD2. The CDR3 region is CARRAGSNTGELFF. Written as DNA, the CDR3 is TGTGCCCGACGAGCGGGGTCGAACACCGGGGAGCTGTTTTTT.